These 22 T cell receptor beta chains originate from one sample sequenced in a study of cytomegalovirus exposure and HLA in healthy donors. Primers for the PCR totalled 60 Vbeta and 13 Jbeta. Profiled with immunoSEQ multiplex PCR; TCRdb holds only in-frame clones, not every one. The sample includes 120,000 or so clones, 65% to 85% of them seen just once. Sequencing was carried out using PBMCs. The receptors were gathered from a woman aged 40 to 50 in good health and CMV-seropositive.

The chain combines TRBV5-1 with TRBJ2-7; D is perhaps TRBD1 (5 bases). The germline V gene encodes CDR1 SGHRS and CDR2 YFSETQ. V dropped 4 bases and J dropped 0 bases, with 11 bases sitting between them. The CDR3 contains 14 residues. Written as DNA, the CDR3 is TGCGCCAGCAGCGTCAGGGCGACCTCCTACGAGCAGTACTTC. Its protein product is CASSVRATSYEQYF.

The CDR3 is CAIREDRVVGELFF. The DNA for the CDR3 is TGTGCCATCAGGGAAGACAGGGTGGTCGGGGAGCTGTTTTTT. The chain links TRBV10-3 to TRBJ2-2, with TRBD1 matching 7 bases. The germline CDR1 and CDR2 sequences are ENHRY and SYGVKD. V dropped 6 bases and J dropped 7; count of bases not matched to a gene: 8. CDR3 size: 14 residues.

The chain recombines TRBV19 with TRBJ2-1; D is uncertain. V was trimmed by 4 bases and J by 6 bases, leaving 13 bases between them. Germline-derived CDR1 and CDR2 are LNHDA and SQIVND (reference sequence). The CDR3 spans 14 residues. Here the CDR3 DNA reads TGTGCCAGTAGTAACTCTAACTCGGGCAATGAGCAGTTCTTC. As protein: CASSNSNSGNEQFF. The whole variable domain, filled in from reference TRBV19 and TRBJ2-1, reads DGGITQSPKYLFRKEGQNVTLSCEQNLNHDAMYWYRQDPGQGLRLIYYSQIVNDFQKGDIAEGYSVSREKKESFPLTVTSAQKNPTAFYLCASSNSNSGNEQFFGPGTRLTVL.

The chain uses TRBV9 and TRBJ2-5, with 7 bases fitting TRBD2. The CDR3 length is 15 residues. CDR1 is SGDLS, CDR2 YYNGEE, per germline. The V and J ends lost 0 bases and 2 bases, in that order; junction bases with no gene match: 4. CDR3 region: CASSVGEGRQETQYF. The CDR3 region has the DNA TGTGCCAGCAGCGTAGGGGAGGGGAGGCAAGAGACCCAGTACTTC.

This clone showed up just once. CDR3 amino acids: CATKQRGGAGNTIYF. DNA of the CDR3: TGTGCCACTAAGCAAAGGGGGGGAGCTGGAAACACCATATATTTT. The chain joins TRBV7-2 to TRBJ1-3; weak D call: TRBD1 (6 bases). The germline V and J ends were trimmed by 10 bases and 2 bases, with 18 bases remaining between them. Germline V CDR1 and CDR2: SGHTA, FQGNSA. The CDR3 sequence is 15 residues long. Supplemented by reference TRBV7-2 and TRBJ1-3, the full variable domain reads GAGVSQSPSNKVTEKGKDVELRCDPISGHTALYWYRQSLGQGLEFLIYFQGNSAPDKSGLPSDRFSAERTGGSVSTLTIQRTQQEDSAVYLCATKQRGGAGNTIYFGEGSWLTVV.

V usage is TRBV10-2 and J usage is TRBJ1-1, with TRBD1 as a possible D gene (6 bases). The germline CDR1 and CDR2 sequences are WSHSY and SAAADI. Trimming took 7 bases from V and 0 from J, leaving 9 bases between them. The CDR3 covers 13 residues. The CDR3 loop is CASTGQMNTEAFF. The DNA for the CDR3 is TGCGCCAGCACAGGACAGATGAACACTGAAGCTTTCTTT.

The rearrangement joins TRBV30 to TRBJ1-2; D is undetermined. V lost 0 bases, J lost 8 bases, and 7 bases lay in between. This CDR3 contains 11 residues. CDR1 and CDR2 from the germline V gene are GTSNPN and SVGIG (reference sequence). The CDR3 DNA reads TGTGCCTGGAGTGTACTGGTCGGCTACACCTTC. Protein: CAWSVLVGYTF.

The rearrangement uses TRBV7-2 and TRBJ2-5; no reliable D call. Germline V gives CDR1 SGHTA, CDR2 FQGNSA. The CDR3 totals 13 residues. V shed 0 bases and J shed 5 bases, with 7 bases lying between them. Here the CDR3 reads CASSLASHETQYF. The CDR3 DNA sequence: TGTGCCAGCAGCTTAGCTAGCCACGAGACCCAGTACTTC.

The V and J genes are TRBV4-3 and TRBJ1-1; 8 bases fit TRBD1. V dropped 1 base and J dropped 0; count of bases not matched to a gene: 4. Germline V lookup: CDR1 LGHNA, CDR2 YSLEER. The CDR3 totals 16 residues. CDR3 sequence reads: CASSQGTGLLNTEAFF. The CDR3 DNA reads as TGCGCCAGCAGCCAAGGGACAGGGCTACTGAACACTGAAGCTTTCTTT.

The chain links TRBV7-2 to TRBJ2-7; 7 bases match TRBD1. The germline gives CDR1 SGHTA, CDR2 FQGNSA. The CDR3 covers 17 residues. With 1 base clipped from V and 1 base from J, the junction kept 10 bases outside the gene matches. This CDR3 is CASSLGEGALRSYEQYF. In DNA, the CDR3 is TGTGCCAGCAGCTTAGGCGAGGGGGCGCTGAGATCCTACGAGCAGTACTTC.

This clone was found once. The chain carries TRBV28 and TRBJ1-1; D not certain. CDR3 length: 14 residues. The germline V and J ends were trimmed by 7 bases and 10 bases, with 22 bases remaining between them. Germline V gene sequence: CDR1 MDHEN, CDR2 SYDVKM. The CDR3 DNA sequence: TGTGCCAGCATCTATACTAGGACCTTCTCGGCAGCTTTCTTT. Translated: CASIYTRTFSAAFF.

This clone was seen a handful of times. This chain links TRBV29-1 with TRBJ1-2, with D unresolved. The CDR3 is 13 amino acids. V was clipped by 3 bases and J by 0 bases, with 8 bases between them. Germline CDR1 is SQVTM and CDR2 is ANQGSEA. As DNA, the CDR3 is TGCAGCGTTGACTGGAGAACTAACTATGGCTACACCTTC. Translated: CSVDWRTNYGYTF.

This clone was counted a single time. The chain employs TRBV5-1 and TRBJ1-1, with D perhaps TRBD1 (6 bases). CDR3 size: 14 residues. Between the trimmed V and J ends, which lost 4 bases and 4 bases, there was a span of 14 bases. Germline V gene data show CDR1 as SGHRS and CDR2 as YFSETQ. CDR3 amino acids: CASSDGTFGTEAFF. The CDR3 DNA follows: TGCGCCAGCAGCGATGGGACATTTGGCACTGAAGCTTTCTTT.

Written as DNA, the CDR3 is TGCAGCGTTTTAGGGGCAAACACTGAAGCTTTCTTT. Its protein product is CSVLGANTEAFF. V is TRBV29-1 and J is TRBJ1-1, with D maybe TRBD1 (5 bases). Trimming stripped 5 bases from V and 2 bases from J, with 9 bases between. The germline V gene encodes CDR1 SQVTM and CDR2 ANQGSEA. The CDR3 consists of 12 residues.

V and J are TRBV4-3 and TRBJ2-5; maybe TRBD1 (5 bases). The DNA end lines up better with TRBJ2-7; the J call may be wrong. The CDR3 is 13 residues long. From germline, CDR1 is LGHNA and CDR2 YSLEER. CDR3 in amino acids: CASSQDQGYEQYF. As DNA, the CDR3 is TGCGCCAGCAGCCAAGATCAGGGCTACGAGCAGTACTTC.

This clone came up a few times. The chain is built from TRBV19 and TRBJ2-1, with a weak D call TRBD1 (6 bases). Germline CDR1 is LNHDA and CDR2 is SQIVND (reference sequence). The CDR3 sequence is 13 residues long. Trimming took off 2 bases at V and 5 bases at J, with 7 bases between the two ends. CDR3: CASSIPGDNEQFF. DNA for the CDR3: TGTGCCAGTAGTATACCAGGGGACAATGAGCAGTTCTTC. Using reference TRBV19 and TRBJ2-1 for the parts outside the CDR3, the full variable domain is DGGITQSPKYLFRKEGQNVTLSCEQNLNHDAMYWYRQDPGQGLRLIYYSQIVNDFQKGDIAEGYSVSREKKESFPLTVTSAQKNPTAFYLCASSIPGDNEQFFGPGTRLTVL.

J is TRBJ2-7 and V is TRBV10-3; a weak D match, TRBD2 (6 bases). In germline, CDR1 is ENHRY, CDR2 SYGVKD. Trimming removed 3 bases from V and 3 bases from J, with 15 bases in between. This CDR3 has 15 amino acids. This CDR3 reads CAISDAIGRDYEQYF. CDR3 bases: TGTGCCATCAGTGATGCTATAGGGCGGGACTACGAGCAGTACTTC.

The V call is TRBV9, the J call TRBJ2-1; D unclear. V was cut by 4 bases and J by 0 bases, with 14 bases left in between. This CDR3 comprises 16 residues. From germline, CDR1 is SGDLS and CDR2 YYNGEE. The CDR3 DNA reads TGTGCCAGCAGCACTTTGACTCCCAGCTCCTACAATGAGCAGTTCTTC. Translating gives CASSTLTPSSYNEQFF.

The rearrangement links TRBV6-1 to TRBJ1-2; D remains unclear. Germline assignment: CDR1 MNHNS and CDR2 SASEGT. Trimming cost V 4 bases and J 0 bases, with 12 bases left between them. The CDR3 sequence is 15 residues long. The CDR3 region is CASSATTNPNYGYTF. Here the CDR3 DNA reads TGTGCCAGCAGTGCTACGACAAATCCTAACTATGGCTACACCTTC.

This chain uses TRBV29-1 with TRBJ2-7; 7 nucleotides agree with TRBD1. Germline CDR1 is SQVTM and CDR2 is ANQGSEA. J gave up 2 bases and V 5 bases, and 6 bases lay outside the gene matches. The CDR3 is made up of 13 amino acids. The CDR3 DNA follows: TGCAGCGTTCACGGGACAGAGACCTACGAGCAGTACTTC. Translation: CSVHGTETYEQYF.

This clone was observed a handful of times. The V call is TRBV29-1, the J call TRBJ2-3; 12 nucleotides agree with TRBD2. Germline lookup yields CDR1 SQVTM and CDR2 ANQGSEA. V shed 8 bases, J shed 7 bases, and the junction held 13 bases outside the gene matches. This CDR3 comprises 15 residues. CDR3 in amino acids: CSSSTSGSLGNTQYF. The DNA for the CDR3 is TGCAGCTCCTCGACTAGCGGGAGTTTGGGAAATACGCAGTATTTT.

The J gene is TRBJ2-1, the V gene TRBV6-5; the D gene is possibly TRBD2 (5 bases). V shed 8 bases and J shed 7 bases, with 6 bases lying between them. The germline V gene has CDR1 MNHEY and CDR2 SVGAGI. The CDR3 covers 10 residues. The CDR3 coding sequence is TGTGCCAGCGGGGAGAATGAGCAGTTCTTC. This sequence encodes CASGENEQFF.